These T cell receptor beta chains were read from a single sample in a study of blood T cell repertoires in COVID-19. Measured with immunoSEQ multiplex PCR; TCRdb has only the in-frame clones, and not every one. This table has roughly 160,000 clones, around 87% appearing once. Sequencing input: peripheral blood. Receptors originate from a woman older than 75 with COVID-19, enrolled during active disease. Both conserved end residues are part of each CDR3. The order of the fields is V gene, D gene, clone size, J gene, CDR3 protein, CDR3 DNA. A D gene is named only where the DNA matches it firmly. For some rows the clone size is stated as once, few or many, or as a class when expanded; others skip it.

V: TRBV20-1; D: .; size: .; J: TRBJ2-7; CDR3: CSASQRSSYEQYF; DNA: TGCAGTGCTAGTCAGCGAAGCTCCTACGAGCAGTACTTC
V: TRBV5-1; D: .; size: .; J: TRBJ1-1; CDR3: CASSLQGTEAFF; DNA: TGCGCCAGCAGCCTACAGGGCACTGAAGCTTTCTTT
V: TRBV29-1; D: TRBD1; size: .; J: TRBJ1-6; CDR3: CSVGTGDNSPLHF; DNA: TGCAGCGTCGGGACAGGAGATAATTCACCCCTCCACTTT
V: TRBV5-1; D: .; size: .; J: TRBJ2-2; CDR3: CASSLLSAQGTPANTGELFF; DNA: TGCGCCAGCAGCTTGTTGTCGGCCCAGGGGACGCCGGCGAACACCGGGGAGCTGTTTTTT
V: TRBV20-1; D: .; size: .; J: TRBJ1-1; CDR3: CSVQGPEAFF; DNA: TGCAGTGTCCAGGGCCCTGAAGCTTTCTTT
V: TRBV29-1; D: TRBD1; size: few; J: TRBJ1-1; CDR3: CSVGGTGGMNTEAFF; DNA: TGCAGCGTTGGAGGGACAGGGGGCATGAACACTGAAGCTTTCTTT
V: TRBV2; D: .; size: few; J: TRBJ2-7; CDR3: CASNRAGPSYEQYF; DNA: TGTGCCAGCAACCGGGCGGGACCCTCCTACGAGCAGTACTTC
V: TRBV5-6; D: .; size: .; J: TRBJ1-2; CDR3: CASSLAGDGYTF; DNA: TGTGCCAGCAGCTTGGCAGGGGATGGCTACACCTTC
V: TRBV2; D: TRBD1; size: .; J: TRBJ1-1; CDR3: CASRDGTGGTEAFF; DNA: TGTGCCAGCAGGGATGGGACAGGGGGGACCGAAGCTTTCTTT
V: TRBV6-5; D: TRBD1; size: .; J: TRBJ1-2; CDR3: CASSLLQGANYGYTF; DNA: TGTGCCAGCAGTCTTCTCCAGGGGGCAAACTATGGCTACACCTTC
V: TRBV5-1; D: .; size: .; J: TRBJ2-2; CDR3: CATAGDSSNTGELFF; DNA: TGCGCCACCGCTGGGGACTCCTCTAACACCGGGGAGCTGTTTTTT
V: TRBV28; D: TRBD1; size: once; J: TRBJ1-2; CDR3: CASSPYDRDNYGYTF; DNA: TGTGCCAGCAGTCCATACGACAGGGATAACTATGGCTACACCTTC
V: TRBV6-2/TRBV6-3; D: .; size: .; J: TRBJ2-2; CDR3: CASSYSDITNTGELFF; DNA: TGTGCCAGCAGTTACTCGGACATAACGAACACCGGGGAGCTGTTTTTT
V: TRBV6-1; D: .; size: .; J: TRBJ2-1; CDR3: CASSDREFPYNEQFF; DNA: TGTGCCAGCAGTGACCGGGAGTTTCCCTACAATGAGCAGTTCTTC
V: TRBV28; D: .; size: .; J: TRBJ1-5; CDR3: CASSLSELPQHF; DNA: TGTGCCAGCAGTTTATCTGAGTTGCCCCAGCATTTT
V: TRBV27; D: TRBD2; size: .; J: TRBJ2-1; CDR3: CASKPLTSGYNEQFF; DNA: TGTGCCAGCAAACCCCTGACTAGCGGGTACAATGAGCAGTTCTTC
V: TRBV20-1; D: TRBD1; size: .; J: TRBJ2-5; CDR3: CSARTGETQYF; DNA: TGCAGTGCTAGGACAGGGGAGACCCAGTACTTC
V: TRBV28; D: .; size: .; J: TRBJ1-1; CDR3: CASSYAMGRENTEAFF; DNA: TGTGCCAGCAGCTACGCAATGGGCAGGGAGAACACTGAAGCTTTCTTT
V: TRBV4-1; D: .; size: .; J: TRBJ1-2; CDR3: CASSQAIGDGYTF; DNA: TGCGCCAGCAGCCAAGCTATTGGAGATGGCTACACCTTC
V: TRBV7-9; D: TRBD2; size: .; J: TRBJ2-7; CDR3: CASSLSEPGLARYEQYF; DNA: TGTGCCAGCAGCTTATCCGAGCCGGGACTAGCAAGGTACGAGCAGTACTTC
V: TRBV18; D: .; size: .; J: TRBJ2-7; CDR3: CASSPVFGSGRGPYEQYF; DNA: TGTGCCAGCTCACCAGTCTTTGGCTCGGGAAGAGGGCCCTACGAGCAGTACTTC
V: TRBV27; D: TRBD1; size: .; J: TRBJ2-7; CDR3: CASSPGQVAYEQYF; DNA: TGTGCCAGCAGTCCAGGACAGGTGGCCTACGAGCAGTACTTC
V: TRBV7-9; D: .; size: few; J: TRBJ1-1; CDR3: CASSLVAGNTEAFF; DNA: TGTGCCAGCAGCTTAGTAGCGGGGAACACTGAAGCTTTCTTT
V: TRBV2; D: TRBD2; size: .; J: TRBJ2-5; CDR3: CASSDGLAGSETQYF; DNA: TGTGCCAGCAGTGATGGGCTAGCGGGCTCTGAGACCCAGTACTTC
V: TRBV4-2; D: TRBD1; size: once; J: TRBJ1-1; CDR3: CASSRLTGGNTEAFF; DNA: TGTGCCAGCAGCCGACTCACAGGGGGCAACACTGAAGCTTTCTTT
V: TRBV7-9; D: .; size: .; J: TRBJ2-3; CDR3: CASSLAGASTDTQYF; DNA: TGTGCCAGCAGCTTAGCGGGGGCCAGCACAGATACGCAGTATTTT
V: TRBV7-2; D: .; size: .; J: TRBJ1-1; CDR3: CASSLDGVDQVAFF; DNA: TGTGCCAGCAGCTTAGACGGGGTAGATCAGGTCGCTTTCTTT
V: TRBV3-1/TRBV3-2; D: .; size: .; J: TRBJ1-2; CDR3: CASSQEQGNGYTF; DNA: TGTGCCAGCAGCCAAGAACAGGGAAATGGCTACACCTTC
V: TRBV3-1/TRBV3-2; D: TRBD1; size: once; J: TRBJ1-5; CDR3: CASSQATGANQPQHF; DNA: TGTGCCAGCAGCCAAGCAACAGGGGCAAATCAGCCCCAGCATTTT
V: TRBV5-4; D: TRBD2; size: .; J: TRBJ2-5; CDR3: CASSPVTSGSETQYF; DNA: TGTGCCAGCAGCCCGGTAACTAGCGGGAGTGAGACCCAGTACTTC
V: TRBV28; D: .; size: .; J: TRBJ1-4; CDR3: CASSLVGGVREKLFF; DNA: TGTGCCAGCAGTTTAGTGGGCGGGGTACGTGAAAAACTGTTTTTT
V: TRBV2; D: .; size: .; J: TRBJ2-5; CDR3: CASSQTGSGKTQYF; DNA: TGTGCCAGCAGCCAAACAGGGTCTGGGAAGACCCAGTACTTC
V: TRBV7-3; D: .; size: .; J: TRBJ2-2; CDR3: CASSHLPGGELFF; DNA: TGTGCCAGCAGCCACCTGCCAGGCGGGGAGCTGTTTTTT
V: TRBV10-3; D: TRBD2; size: .; J: TRBJ2-1; CDR3: CAISESAGVGNEQFF; DNA: TGTGCCATCAGTGAGTCGGCGGGAGTAGGGAATGAGCAGTTCTTC
V: TRBV6-5; D: .; size: once; J: TRBJ2-1; CDR3: CASSYGDTGDEQFF; DNA: TGTGCCAGCAGTTACGGGGACACTGGGGATGAGCAGTTCTTC
V: TRBV4-3; D: TRBD1; size: .; J: TRBJ2-6; CDR3: CASSRGTGGFGANVLTF; DNA: TGCGCCAGCAGCCGCGGGACAGGAGGCTTTGGGGCCAACGTCCTGACTTTC
V: TRBV19; D: TRBD2; size: .; J: TRBJ2-3; CDR3: CASSLDPTGTRRNTQYF; DNA: TGTGCCAGTAGTCTCGACCCAACCGGGACTAGGCGAAATACGCAGTATTTT
V: TRBV15; D: .; size: .; J: TRBJ2-3; CDR3: CATSRGYYTQYF; DNA: TGTGCCACCAGCAGGGGCTATTATACGCAGTATTTT
V: TRBV2; D: TRBD1; size: .; J: TRBJ1-1; CDR3: CASSEDRGTTEAFF; DNA: TGTGCCAGCAGTGAAGACAGGGGAACCACTGAAGCTTTCTTT
V: TRBV5-8; D: TRBD2; size: .; J: TRBJ2-3; CDR3: CASGSGTSGLTDTQYF; DNA: TGTGCCAGCGGATCAGGGACTAGCGGACTCACAGATACGCAGTATTTT
V: TRBV7-8; D: TRBD1; size: .; J: TRBJ1-3; CDR3: CASSPTTGQGTGNTIYF; DNA: TGTGCCAGCAGCCCGACCACGGGACAGGGAACCGGAAACACCATATATTTT
V: TRBV9; D: .; size: once; J: TRBJ2-7; CDR3: CASSVVPGTYEQYF; DNA: TGTGCCAGCAGCGTAGTTCCGGGAACCTACGAGCAGTACTTC
V: TRBV7-9; D: TRBD1; size: .; J: TRBJ2-7; CDR3: CASSPSWPGQGLVFF; DNA: TGTGCCAGCAGCCCCTCATGGCCGGGACAGGGGCTTGTCTTCTTC
V: TRBV11-2; D: TRBD2; size: .; J: TRBJ2-1; CDR3: CASRPSGRNEQFF; DNA: TGTGCCAGCAGACCTAGCGGGAGGAATGAGCAGTTCTTC
V: TRBV3-1/TRBV3-2; D: TRBD2; size: .; J: TRBJ2-7; CDR3: CASSQDGGSTYEQYF; DNA: TGTGCCAGCAGCCAAGATGGCGGGAGCACCTACGAGCAGTACTTC
V: TRBV28; D: .; size: .; J: TRBJ2-3; CDR3: CASSPLEGRTDTQYF; DNA: TGTGCCAGCAGTCCCCTGGAGGGCCGCACAGATACGCAGTATTTT
V: TRBV7-9; D: .; size: .; J: TRBJ2-1; CDR3: CASSSGLKKDNEQFF; DNA: TGTGCCAGCAGCTCGGGACTGAAAAAGGACAATGAGCAGTTCTTC
V: TRBV3-1/TRBV3-2; D: .; size: .; J: TRBJ1-2; CDR3: CASSQSGNPYGYTF; DNA: TGTGCCAGCAGCCAGTCGGGGAACCCCTATGGCTACACCTTC
V: TRBV27; D: .; size: .; J: TRBJ2-6; CDR3: CASSLRHSGANVLTF; DNA: TGTGCCAGCAGTTTACGACACTCTGGGGCCAACGTCCTGACTTTC
V: TRBV11-2; D: TRBD2; size: .; J: TRBJ2-5; CDR3: CASSLWTSGREETQYF; DNA: TGTGCCAGCAGCTTATGGACTAGCGGGAGGGAGGAGACCCAGTACTTC